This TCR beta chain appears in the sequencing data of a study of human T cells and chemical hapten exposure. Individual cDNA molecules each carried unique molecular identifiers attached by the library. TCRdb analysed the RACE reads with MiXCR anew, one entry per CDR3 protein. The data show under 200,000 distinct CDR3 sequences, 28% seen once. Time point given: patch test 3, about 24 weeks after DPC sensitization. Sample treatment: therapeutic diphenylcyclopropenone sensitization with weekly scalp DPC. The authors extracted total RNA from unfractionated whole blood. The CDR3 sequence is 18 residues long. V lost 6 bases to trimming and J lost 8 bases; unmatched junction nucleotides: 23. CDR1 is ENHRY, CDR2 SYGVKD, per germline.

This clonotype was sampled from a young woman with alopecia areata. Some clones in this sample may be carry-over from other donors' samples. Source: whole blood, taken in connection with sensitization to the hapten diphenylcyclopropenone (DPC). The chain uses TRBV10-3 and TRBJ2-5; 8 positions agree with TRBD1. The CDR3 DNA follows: TGTGCCATCAGAACCGACGGACAGGGTGATGGGACTTTTGGTACCCAGTACTTC. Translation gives CAIRTDGQGDGTFGTQYF.